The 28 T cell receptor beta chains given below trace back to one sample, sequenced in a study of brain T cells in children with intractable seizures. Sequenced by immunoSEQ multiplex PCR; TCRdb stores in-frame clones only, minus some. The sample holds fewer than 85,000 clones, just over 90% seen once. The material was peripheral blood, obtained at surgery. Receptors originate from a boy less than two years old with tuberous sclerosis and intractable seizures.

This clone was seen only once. The CDR3 spells CASSVTGGWYEQYF. In DNA form, the CDR3 reads TGTGCCAGCAGCGTAACAGGGGGCTGGTACGAGCAGTACTTC. The chain links TRBV7-8 to TRBJ2-7; 9 nucleotides line up with TRBD1. The J segment lost 4 bases and the V segment lost 5 bases, leaving 6 bases of the junction unmatched. Germline V gene lookup returns CDR1 SGHVS and CDR2 FQNEAQ. The CDR3 is 14 amino acids.

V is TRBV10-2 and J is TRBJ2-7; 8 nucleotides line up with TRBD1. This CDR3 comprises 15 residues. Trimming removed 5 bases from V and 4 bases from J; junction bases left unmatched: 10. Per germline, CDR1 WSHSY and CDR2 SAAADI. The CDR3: CASSPTRTGRYEQYF. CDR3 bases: TGCGCCAGCAGTCCTACTCGGACAGGGAGATACGAGCAGTACTTC.

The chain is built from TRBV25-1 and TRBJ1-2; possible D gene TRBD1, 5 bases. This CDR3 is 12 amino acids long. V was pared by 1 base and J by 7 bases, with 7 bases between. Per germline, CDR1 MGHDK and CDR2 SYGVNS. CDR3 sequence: CASSELRGGYTF. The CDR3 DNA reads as TGTGCCAGCAGTGAATTGAGGGGTGGCTACACCTTC.

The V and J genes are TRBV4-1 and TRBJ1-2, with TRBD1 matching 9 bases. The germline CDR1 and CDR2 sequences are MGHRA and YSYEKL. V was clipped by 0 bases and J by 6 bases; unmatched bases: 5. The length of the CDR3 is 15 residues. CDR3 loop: CASSQDPQGADGYTF. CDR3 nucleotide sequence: TGCGCCAGCAGCCAAGATCCACAGGGGGCCGATGGCTACACCTTC.

CDR3 bases: TGCAGCGTTGGGACAGGGTGGGGTGAAAAACTGTTTTTT. Translated: CSVGTGWGEKLFF. This chain joins TRBV29-1 and TRBJ1-4; TRBD1 aligns across 8 bases. The CDR3 runs 13 residues. Per the germline V gene, CDR1 is SQVTM and CDR2 is ANQGSEA. Unmatched junction bases numbered 5, after V lost 4 bases and J lost 7 bases.

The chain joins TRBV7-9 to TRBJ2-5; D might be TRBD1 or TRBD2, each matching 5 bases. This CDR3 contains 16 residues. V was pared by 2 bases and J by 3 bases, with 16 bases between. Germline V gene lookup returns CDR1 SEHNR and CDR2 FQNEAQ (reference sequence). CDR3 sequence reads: CASSLWGSRDEETQYF. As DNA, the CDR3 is TGTGCCAGCAGCTTATGGGGCTCAAGGGACGAAGAGACCCAGTACTTC.

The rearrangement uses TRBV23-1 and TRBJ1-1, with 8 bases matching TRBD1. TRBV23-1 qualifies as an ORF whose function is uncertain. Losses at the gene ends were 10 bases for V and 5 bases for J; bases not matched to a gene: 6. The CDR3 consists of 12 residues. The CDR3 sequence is CANRGYGTEAFF. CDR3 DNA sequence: TGCGCCAACAGGGGGTACGGTACTGAAGCTTTCTTT.

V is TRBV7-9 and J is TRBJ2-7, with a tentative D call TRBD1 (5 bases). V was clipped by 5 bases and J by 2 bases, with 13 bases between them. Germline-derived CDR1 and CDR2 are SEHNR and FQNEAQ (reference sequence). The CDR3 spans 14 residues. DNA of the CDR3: TGTGCCAGCAGCCCAGGGTTAATTACCTACGAGCAGTACTTC. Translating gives CASSPGLITYEQYF.

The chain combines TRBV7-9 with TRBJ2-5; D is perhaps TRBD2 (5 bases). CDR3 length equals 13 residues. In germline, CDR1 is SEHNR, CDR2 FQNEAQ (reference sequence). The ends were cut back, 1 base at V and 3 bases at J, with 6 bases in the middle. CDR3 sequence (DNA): TGTGCCAGCAGCTTAGGAGGGAAAGAGACCCAGTACTTC. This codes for CASSLGGKETQYF. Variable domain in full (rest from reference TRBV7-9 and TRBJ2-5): DTGVSQNPRHKITKRGQNVTFRCDPISEHNRLYWYRQTLGQGPEFLTYFQNEAQLEKSRLLSDRFSAERPKGSFSTLEIQRTEQGDSAMYLCASSLGGKETQYFGPGTRLLVL.

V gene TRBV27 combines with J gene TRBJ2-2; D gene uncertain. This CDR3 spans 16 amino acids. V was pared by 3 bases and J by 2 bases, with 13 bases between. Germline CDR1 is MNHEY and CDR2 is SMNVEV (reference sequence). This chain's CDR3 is CASSFLSPSNTGELFF. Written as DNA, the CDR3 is TGTGCCAGCAGTTTCCTCAGCCCCAGCAACACCGGGGAGCTGTTTTTT.

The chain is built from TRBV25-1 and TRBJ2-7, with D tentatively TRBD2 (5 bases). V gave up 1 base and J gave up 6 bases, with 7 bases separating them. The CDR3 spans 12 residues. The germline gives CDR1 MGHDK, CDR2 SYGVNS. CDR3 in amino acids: CASSELGSEQYF. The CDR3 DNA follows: TGTGCCAGCAGTGAATTAGGGAGCGAGCAGTACTTC.

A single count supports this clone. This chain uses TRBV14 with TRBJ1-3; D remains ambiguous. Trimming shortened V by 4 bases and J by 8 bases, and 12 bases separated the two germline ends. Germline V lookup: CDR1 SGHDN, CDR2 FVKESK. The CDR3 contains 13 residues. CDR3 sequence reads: CASSRATRYTIYF. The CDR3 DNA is TGTGCCAGCAGCCGGGCAACAAGATACACCATATATTTT.

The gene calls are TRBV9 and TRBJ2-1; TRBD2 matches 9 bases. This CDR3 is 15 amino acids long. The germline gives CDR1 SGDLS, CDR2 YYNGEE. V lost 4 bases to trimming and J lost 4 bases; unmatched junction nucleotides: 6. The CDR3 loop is CASSPRLAEYNEQFF. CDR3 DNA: TGTGCCAGCAGCCCCCGACTAGCGGAATACAATGAGCAGTTCTTC. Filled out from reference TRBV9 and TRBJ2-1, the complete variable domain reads DSGVTQTPKHLITATGQRVTLRCSPRSGDLSVYWYQQSLDQGLQFLIQYYNGEERAKGNILERFSAQQFPDLHSELNLSSLELGDSALYFCASSPRLAEYNEQFFGPGTRLTVL.

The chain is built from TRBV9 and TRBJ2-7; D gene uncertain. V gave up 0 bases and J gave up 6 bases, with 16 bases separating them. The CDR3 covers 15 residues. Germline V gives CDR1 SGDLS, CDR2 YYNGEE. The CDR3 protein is CASSVVPETAGEQYF. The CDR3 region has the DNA TGTGCCAGCAGCGTAGTACCGGAAACGGCCGGCGAGCAGTACTTC.

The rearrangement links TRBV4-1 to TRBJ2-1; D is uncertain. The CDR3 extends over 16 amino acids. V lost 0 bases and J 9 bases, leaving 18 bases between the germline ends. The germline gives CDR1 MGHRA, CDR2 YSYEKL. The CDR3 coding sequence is TGCGCCAGCAGCCAAGATTACGTGCCTATCGTGGGTGAGCAGTTCTTC. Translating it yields CASSQDYVPIVGEQFF.

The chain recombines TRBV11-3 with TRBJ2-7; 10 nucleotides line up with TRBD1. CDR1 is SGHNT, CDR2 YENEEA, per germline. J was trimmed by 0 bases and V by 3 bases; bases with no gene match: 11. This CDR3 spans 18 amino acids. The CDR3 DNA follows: TGTGCCAGCAGCTTGATCGGACAGGGGGTGGGACCCTCCTACGAGCAGTACTTC. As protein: CASSLIGQGVGPSYEQYF.

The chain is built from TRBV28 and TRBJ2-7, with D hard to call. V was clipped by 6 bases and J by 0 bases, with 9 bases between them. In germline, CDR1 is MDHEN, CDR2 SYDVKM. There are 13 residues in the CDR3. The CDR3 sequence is CASSIPSSYEQYF. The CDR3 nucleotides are TGTGCCAGCAGCATCCCGAGCTCCTACGAGCAGTACTTC.

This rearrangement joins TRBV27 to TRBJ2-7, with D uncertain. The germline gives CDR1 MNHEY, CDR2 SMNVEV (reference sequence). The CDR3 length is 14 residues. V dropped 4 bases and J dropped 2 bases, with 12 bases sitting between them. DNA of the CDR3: TGTGCCAGCAGTTGGTTTGAAGGCGCCTACGAGCAGTACTTC. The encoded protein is CASSWFEGAYEQYF.

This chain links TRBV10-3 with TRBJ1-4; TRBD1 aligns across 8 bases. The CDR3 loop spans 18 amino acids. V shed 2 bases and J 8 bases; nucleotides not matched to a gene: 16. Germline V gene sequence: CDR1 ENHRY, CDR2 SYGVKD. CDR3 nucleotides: TGTGCCATCAGTGAGGCGAAACTCAGGGGGCCCCGAGAGGAAAAACTGTTTTTT. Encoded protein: CAISEAKLRGPREEKLFF.

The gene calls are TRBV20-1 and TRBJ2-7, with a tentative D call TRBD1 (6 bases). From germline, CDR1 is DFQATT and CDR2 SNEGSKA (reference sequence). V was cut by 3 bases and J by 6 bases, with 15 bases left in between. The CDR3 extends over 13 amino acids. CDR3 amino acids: CSASWVQGREQYF. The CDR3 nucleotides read TGCAGTGCTAGTTGGGTACAGGGTCGCGAGCAGTACTTC.

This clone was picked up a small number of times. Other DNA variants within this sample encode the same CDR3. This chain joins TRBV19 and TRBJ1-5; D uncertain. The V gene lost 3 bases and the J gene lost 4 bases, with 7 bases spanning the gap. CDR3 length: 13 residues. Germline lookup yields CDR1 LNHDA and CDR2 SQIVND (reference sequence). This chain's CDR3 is CASSIIGNQPQHF. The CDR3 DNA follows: TGTGCCAGTAGTATCATAGGAAATCAGCCCCAGCATTTT.

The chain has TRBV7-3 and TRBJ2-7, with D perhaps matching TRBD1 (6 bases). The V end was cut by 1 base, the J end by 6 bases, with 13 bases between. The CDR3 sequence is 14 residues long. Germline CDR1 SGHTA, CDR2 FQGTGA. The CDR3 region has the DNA TGTGCCAGCAGCTTAAGTAGGACAGACGGCGAGCAGTACTTC. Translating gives CASSLSRTDGEQYF.

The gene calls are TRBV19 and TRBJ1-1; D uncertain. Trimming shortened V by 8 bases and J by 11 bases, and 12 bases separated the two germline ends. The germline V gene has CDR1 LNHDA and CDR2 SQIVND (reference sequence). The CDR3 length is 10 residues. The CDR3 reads CASGILNAFF. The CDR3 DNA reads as TGTGCCAGTGGGATCCTCAATGCTTTCTTT.

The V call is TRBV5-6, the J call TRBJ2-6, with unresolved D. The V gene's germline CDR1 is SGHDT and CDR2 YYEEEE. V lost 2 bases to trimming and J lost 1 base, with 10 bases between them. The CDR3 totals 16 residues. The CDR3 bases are TGTGCCAGCAGCTTAGGCCAGTTTTCTGGGGCCAACGTCCTGACTTTC. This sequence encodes CASSLGQFSGANVLTF. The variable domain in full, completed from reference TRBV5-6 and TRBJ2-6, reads DAGVTQSPTHLIKTRGQQVTLRCSPKSGHDTVSWYQQALGQGPQFIFQYYEEEERQRGNFPDRFSGHQFPNYSSELNVNALLLGDSALYLCASSLGQFSGANVLTFGAGSRLTVL.

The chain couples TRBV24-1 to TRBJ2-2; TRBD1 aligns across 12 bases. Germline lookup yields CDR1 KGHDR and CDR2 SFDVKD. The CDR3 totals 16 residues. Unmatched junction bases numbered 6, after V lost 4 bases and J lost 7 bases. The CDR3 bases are TGTGCCACCAGTGACCCGGGACAGGGGGCCGTCGGGGAGCTGTTTTTT. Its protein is CATSDPGQGAVGELFF.

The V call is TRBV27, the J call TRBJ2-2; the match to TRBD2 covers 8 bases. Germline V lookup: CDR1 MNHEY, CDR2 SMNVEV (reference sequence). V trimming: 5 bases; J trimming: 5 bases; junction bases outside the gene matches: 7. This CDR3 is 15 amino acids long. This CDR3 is CASSLIAGLTGELFF. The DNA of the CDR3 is TGTGCCAGCAGTCTGATAGCGGGACTAACCGGGGAGCTGTTTTTT.

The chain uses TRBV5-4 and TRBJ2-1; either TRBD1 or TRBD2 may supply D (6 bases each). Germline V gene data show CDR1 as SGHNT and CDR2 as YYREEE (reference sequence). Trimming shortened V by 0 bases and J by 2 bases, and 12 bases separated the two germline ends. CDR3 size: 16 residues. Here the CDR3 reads CASSLATGAAYNEQFF. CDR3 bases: TGTGCCAGCAGCTTGGCCACGGGGGCGGCCTACAATGAGCAGTTCTTC.

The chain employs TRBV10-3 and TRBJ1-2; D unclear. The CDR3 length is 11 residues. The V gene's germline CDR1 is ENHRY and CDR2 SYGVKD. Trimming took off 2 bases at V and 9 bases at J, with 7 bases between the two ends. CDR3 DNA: TGTGCCATCAGTGAGGAGTGGAGCTACACCTTC. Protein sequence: CAISEEWSYTF.